Listed below are T cell receptor beta chains from one sample, sequenced in a study of CD8 T cells in ankylosing spondylitis. TCRdb independently ran MiXCR on the 5' RACE reads; one entry per CDR3 protein. The data hold 150,000 to 200,000 distinct CDR3 sequences, with roughly 13% observed a single time. Input material: blood, either unsorted or a sorted T cell fraction (not recorded which). These TCRs come from a female donor with ankylosing spondylitis or in good health (not recorded which). The CDR3 runs from the conserved cysteine through the conserved F or W. The order of the fields is D gene, J gene, V gene, clone size, CDR3 DNA, CDR3 protein. The D gene is left open where the match is weak. Clone size is not always given. Where it is, it says once, few, many or a class for expanded clones.

d_call: -
j_call: TRBJ1-4
v_call: TRBV28
clone_size: many
cdr3_nt: TGTGCCAGCAGTGATCTCACGGACAGACCTAATGAAAAACTGTTTTTT
cdr3_aa: CASSDLTDRPNEKLFF

d_call: -
j_call: TRBJ1-1
v_call: TRBV5-5
clone_size: few
cdr3_nt: TGTGCCAGCAGCTTTTTGGGACTCAAGGGTACGACTGAAGCTTTCTTT
cdr3_aa: CASSFLGLKGTTEAFF

d_call: -
j_call: TRBJ2-1
v_call: TRBV4-1
clone_size: many
cdr3_nt: TGCGCCAGCAGAGGGAGTAGCGGTTCCTACAATGAGCAGTTCTTC
cdr3_aa: CASRGSSGSYNEQFF

d_call: TRBD1
j_call: TRBJ1-1
v_call: TRBV3-1
clone_size: many
cdr3_nt: TGTGCCAGCAGCCCGGGGACAGGGACCACTGAAGCTTTCTTT
cdr3_aa: CASSPGTGTTEAFF

d_call: -
j_call: TRBJ1-5
v_call: TRBV5-5
clone_size: many
cdr3_nt: TGTGCCAGCAGCTTGGCCGGCTATAGCAATCAGCCCCAGCATTTT
cdr3_aa: CASSLAGYSNQPQHF

d_call: -
j_call: TRBJ2-7
v_call: TRBV21-1
clone_size: few
cdr3_nt: TGTGCCAGCAGCAAGGGGGGGACCCCCTACGAGCAGTACTTC
cdr3_aa: CASSKGGTPYEQYF

d_call: -
j_call: TRBJ2-2
v_call: TRBV24-1
clone_size: many
cdr3_nt: TGTGCCACCAGTGACCCCGGGACGCACACCGGGGAGCTGTTTTTT
cdr3_aa: CATSDPGTHTGELFF

d_call: -
j_call: TRBJ2-7
v_call: TRBV6-2/TRBV6-3
clone_size: few
cdr3_nt: TGTGCCAGCAGTTACGGGACCCAATACGAGCAGTACTTC
cdr3_aa: CASSYGTQYEQYF

d_call: TRBD2
j_call: TRBJ2-1
v_call: TRBV6-1
clone_size: many
cdr3_nt: TGTGCCAGTACCGATCGGGCGGGAGCCCACAATGAGCAGTTCTTC
cdr3_aa: CASTDRAGAHNEQFF

d_call: -
j_call: TRBJ2-2
v_call: TRBV29-1
clone_size: many
cdr3_nt: TGCAGCGTTGCTAGGTCGAACACCGGGGAGCTGTTTTTT
cdr3_aa: CSVARSNTGELFF

d_call: -
j_call: TRBJ1-5
v_call: TRBV9
clone_size: few
cdr3_nt: TGTGCCAGCAGCGTACTTCAAAACGCAAACGACGGCAATCAGCCCCAGCATTTT
cdr3_aa: CASSVLQNANDGNQPQHF

d_call: TRBD1
j_call: TRBJ2-4
v_call: TRBV19
clone_size: many
cdr3_nt: TGTGCCAGTAGTGATTGGGACAGGAACAAAAACATTCAGTACTTC
cdr3_aa: CASSDWDRNKNIQYF

d_call: -
j_call: TRBJ1-2
v_call: TRBV20-1
clone_size: many
cdr3_nt: TGCAGTGCCGGGGGTTTAAGGGCGGAGGGTGGCTACACCTTC
cdr3_aa: CSAGGLRAEGGYTF

d_call: -
j_call: TRBJ2-5
v_call: TRBV20-1
clone_size: many
cdr3_nt: TGCAGTGCTAGACGAGGGGGGTACCAAGAGACCCAGTACTTC
cdr3_aa: CSARRGGYQETQYF

d_call: TRBD1
j_call: TRBJ2-7
v_call: TRBV11-3
clone_size: -
cdr3_nt: TGTGCCAGCAGCTCCCCCGGGGACAGATACGAGCAGTACTTC
cdr3_aa: CASSSPGDRYEQYF

d_call: -
j_call: TRBJ1-1
v_call: TRBV5-1
clone_size: -
cdr3_nt: TGCGCCAGCAGCCTTTGGGCAACGAACACTGAAGCTTTCTTT
cdr3_aa: CASSLWATNTEAFF

d_call: -
j_call: TRBJ2-7
v_call: TRBV7-3
clone_size: few
cdr3_nt: TGTGCCAGCAGCTTGGAGGCAGGGCCCTACGAGCAGTACTTC
cdr3_aa: CASSLEAGPYEQYF

d_call: TRBD1
j_call: TRBJ2-2
v_call: TRBV11-1
clone_size: many
cdr3_nt: TGTGCCACCCGTGGACAGGTCGAGGGCGGGGAGCTGTTTTTT
cdr3_aa: CATRGQVEGGELFF

d_call: -
j_call: TRBJ1-1
v_call: TRBV4-2
clone_size: -
cdr3_nt: TGTGCCAGCAGCCAAAGGGGGAACACTGAAGCTTTCTTT
cdr3_aa: CASSQRGNTEAFF

d_call: -
j_call: TRBJ1-2
v_call: TRBV15
clone_size: few
cdr3_nt: TGTGCCACCAGCAGGGCCCGGGACAATCCCGTAGGAGGCTACACCTTC
cdr3_aa: CATSRARDNPVGGYTF